One and the same sample provided the 20 T cell receptor beta chains below, sequenced in a study of blood T cell repertoires in COVID-19. The method was immunoSEQ multiplex PCR; TCRdb's version includes in-frame clones alone and lacks a portion of them. The table lists 150,000 to 200,000 clones, roughly 84% of them singletons, with around 1.2% in the top ten. Sequenced: PBMCs or T cells enriched from blood (not recorded which). These receptors were collected from a human donor with acute COVID-19. The donor label of this sample is uncertain.

CDR3 amino acids: CASSLGGQGRDGYTF. CDR3 nucleotides: TGTGCCAGCAGCTTGGGCGGGCAGGGGAGGGATGGCTACACCTTC. The chain is built from TRBV5-4 and TRBJ1-2, with D maybe TRBD1 (6 bases). Germline V gene sequence: CDR1 SGHNT, CDR2 YYREEE (reference sequence). The CDR3 length is 15 residues. V dropped 0 bases and J dropped 6 bases, with 15 bases sitting between them. The whole variable domain, filled in from reference TRBV5-4 and TRBJ1-2, reads ETGVTQSPTHLIKTRGQQVTLRCSSQSGHNTVSWYQQALGQGPQFIFQYYREEENGRGNFPPRFSGLQFPNYSSELNVNALELDDSALYLCASSLGGQGRDGYTFGSGTRLTVV.

The V gene is TRBV7-9, the J gene TRBJ2-7, with a tentative D call TRBD1 (7 bases). The germline V gene has CDR1 SEHNR and CDR2 FQNEAQ (reference sequence). This CDR3 spans 13 amino acids. The germline V and J ends were trimmed by 5 bases and 6 bases, with 14 bases remaining between them. The CDR3 here is CASSQPQGGEQYF. In DNA form, the CDR3 reads TGTGCCAGCAGCCAGCCCCAGGGGGGCGAGCAGTACTTC.

The genes are TRBV4-3 and TRBJ2-3; 9 positions agree with TRBD2. Trimming removed 4 bases from V and 3 bases from J; junction bases left unmatched: 5. Per germline, CDR1 LGHNA and CDR2 YSLEER. The CDR3 has 15 residues. In DNA, the CDR3 is TGCGCCAGCAGCCGAATGCTAGCGGGGACAGATACGCAGTATTTT. Its translation: CASSRMLAGTDTQYF.

The sample holds one count of this clone. V and J are TRBV19 and TRBJ2-7; TRBD1 is a possible D gene (6 bases). V lost 10 bases and J 2 bases, leaving 21 bases between the germline ends. The CDR3 loop spans 15 amino acids. CDR1 LNHDA and CDR2 SQIVND come from the germline V gene (reference sequence). In DNA form, the CDR3 reads TGTGCCACCCCGAGGGGGAAATCCCCTCCCTACGAGCAGTACTTC. Amino acid sequence: CATPRGKSPPYEQYF.

V and J are TRBV9 and TRBJ2-4; the match to TRBD2 covers 7 bases. V was clipped by 5 bases and J by 6 bases; unmatched bases: 8. CDR1 is SGDLS and CDR2 is YYNGEE in the germline V gene. This CDR3 comprises 14 residues. CDR3 bases: TGTGCCAGCAGTAGGACTGGGACTACAAACATTCAGTACTTC. This gives the protein CASSRTGTTNIQYF.

V gene TRBV2 combines with J gene TRBJ1-5; 9 bases match TRBD1. Germline assignment: CDR1 SNHLY and CDR2 FYNNEI. The length of the CDR3 is 14 residues. J gave up 2 bases and V 5 bases, and 1 base lay outside the gene matches. The CDR3 coding sequence is TGTGCCAGCAGTAGGGACAGGGGCAATCAGCCCCAGCATTTT. Protein sequence: CASSRDRGNQPQHF.

The chain is built from TRBV7-9 and TRBJ2-3; D is unresolved. This CDR3 spans 10 amino acids. The germline gives CDR1 SEHNR, CDR2 FQNEAQ (reference sequence). V was shortened by 8 bases and J by 4 bases, with 4 bases between the two germline ends. The CDR3 DNA is TGTGCCAGCGAGGCAGATACGCAGTATTTT. It encodes CASEADTQYF.

The rearrangement links TRBV11-2 to TRBJ2-1; D is possibly TRBD2 (6 bases). The V end lost 6 bases, the J end lost 8 bases, and 11 bases lay between the germline ends. Germline-derived CDR1 and CDR2 are SGHAT and FQNNGV. The CDR3 contains 12 residues. In DNA, the CDR3 is TGTGCCAGCAGATTACTAGCAGATGAGCAGTTCTTC. Translated, it gives CASRLLADEQFF.

The gene calls are TRBV3-1 (or the pseudogene TRBV3-2) and TRBJ1-2; a weak D match, TRBD1 (5 bases). The CDR3 sequence is 14 residues long. V lost 1 base and J 3 bases, leaving 9 bases between the germline ends. The germline V gene has CDR1 LGHDT and CDR2 YNNKEL (reference sequence). This chain's CDR3 is CASSQVPGDYGYTF. For the CDR3, the DNA is TGTGCCAGCAGCCAAGTTCCGGGGGACTATGGCTACACCTTC.

The chain employs TRBV12-3 or TRBV12-4 and TRBJ2-7; maybe TRBD2 (6 bases). This CDR3 is 13 amino acids long. Trimming left V 4 bases short and J 1 base short, with 8 bases between. The CDR3 sequence is CASSSRGSYEQYF. CDR3 in DNA: TGTGCCAGCAGTTCGCGGGGATCCTACGAGCAGTACTTC.

This CDR3 is CASRPGTNSNQPQHF. The CDR3 DNA is TGTGCCAGTAGGCCCGGGACAAATAGCAATCAGCCCCAGCATTTT. This chain links TRBV19 with TRBJ1-5; the D gene is possibly TRBD1 (6 bases). Deletions cut 6 bases from V and 0 bases from J, with 12 bases between. CDR3 length: 15 residues. CDR1 and CDR2 (germline): LNHDA, SQIVND (reference sequence).

The chain employs TRBV5-1 and TRBJ2-5; TRBD2 matches at 10 bases. Looked up from germline, CDR1 is SGHRS and CDR2 is YFSETQ. J was trimmed by 2 bases and V by 0 bases; bases with no gene match: 4. The CDR3 totals 16 residues. CDR3 sequence: CASSLASSGGQETQYF. The CDR3 DNA reads TGCGCCAGCAGCTTGGCTAGTAGCGGGGGGCAAGAGACCCAGTACTTC.

V gene TRBV24-1 combines with J gene TRBJ1-2, with 11 bases identical to TRBD1. CDR3 length: 15 residues. Germline CDR1 reads KGHDR; CDR2 reads SFDVKD. V dropped 4 bases and J dropped 6; count of bases not matched to a gene: 6. The CDR3 loop is CATSEGQGEGHGYTF. In nucleotides, the CDR3 is TGTGCCACCAGTGAGGGACAGGGGGAAGGCCATGGCTACACCTTC.

This clone was seen once. V gene TRBV6-5 combines with J gene TRBJ1-2, with 11 bases aligning to TRBD1. The CDR3 is 14 amino acids. Per germline, CDR1 MNHEY and CDR2 SVGAGI. After removal of 5 bases from V and 4 bases from J, the junction contained 3 bases not matched to a gene. The chain's CDR3 is CASSRDRGIYGYTF. CDR3 DNA: TGTGCCAGCAGTAGGGACAGGGGGATCTATGGCTACACCTTC.

The chain links TRBV6-2 or TRBV6-3 to TRBJ1-1; D is ambiguous. The CDR3 has 15 residues. V was shortened by 2 bases and J by 0 bases, with 10 bases between the two germline ends. The germline CDR1 and CDR2 sequences are MNHEY and SVGEGT. The CDR3 sequence is CASSYRSKLNTEAFF. DNA of the CDR3: TGTGCCAGCAGTTACCGGTCGAAATTGAACACTGAAGCTTTCTTT.

The gene calls are TRBV4-1 and TRBJ2-7; perhaps TRBD1 as D (6 bases). The germline CDR1 and CDR2 sequences are MGHRA and YSYEKL. The CDR3 is 13 amino acids. V lost 1 base to trimming and J lost 6 bases, with 10 bases between them. CDR3 bases: TGCGCCAGCAGCCAAGCTACAGGGTTCGAGCAGTACTTC. Translation: CASSQATGFEQYF.

The rearrangement links TRBV19 to TRBJ1-6; 7 nucleotides align to TRBD1. J gave up 2 bases and V 9 bases, and 13 bases lay outside the gene matches. Germline lookup yields CDR1 LNHDA and CDR2 SQIVND (reference sequence). This CDR3 is 17 amino acids long. The CDR3, as DNA: TGTGCCAGCAACCCTGGGACAGAGGGACCCTATAATTCACCCCTCCACTTT. Translation: CASNPGTEGPYNSPLHF.

J is TRBJ1-5 and V is TRBV12-3 or TRBV12-4, with D hard to call. This CDR3 is built from 13 residues. The germline V and J ends were trimmed by 4 bases and 1 base, with 5 bases remaining between them. CDR3 protein: CASSYLSNQPQHF. The CDR3 DNA follows: TGTGCCAGCAGTTACTTGAGCAATCAGCCCCAGCATTTT.

The chain links TRBV7-9 to TRBJ1-4; 8 bases align to TRBD1. The CDR3 length is 15 residues. J was trimmed by 2 bases and V by 5 bases; bases with no gene match: 4. Looked up from germline, CDR1 is SEHNR and CDR2 is FQNEAQ (reference sequence). Here the CDR3 reads CASSPRGHTNEKLFF. As DNA, the CDR3 is TGTGCCAGCAGCCCCAGGGGGCACACTAATGAAAAACTGTTTTTT.

This chain connects TRBV19 to TRBJ2-3; TRBD2 matches at 7 bases. The CDR3 extends over 13 amino acids. Trimming took 7 bases from V and 0 from J; bases not matched to a gene: 1. From germline, CDR1 is LNHDA and CDR2 SQIVND (reference sequence). The CDR3 here is CASKAGSTDTQYF. CDR3 DNA sequence: TGTGCCAGTAAAGCGGGGAGCACAGATACGCAGTATTTT.